The sequence of this TCR beta chain was determined in a study of blood T cell repertoires in COVID-19. Data came from immunoSEQ multiplex PCR; TCRdb stores just in-frame clones and leaves some out. The profile shows some 250,000 clones, approximately 91% of them singletons. V was trimmed by 3 bases and J by 1 base, leaving 13 bases between them. The CDR3 extends over 15 amino acids. Germline V gene lookup returns CDR1 SGDLS and CDR2 YYNGEE. The chain joins TRBV9 to TRBJ1-1, with D possibly being TRBD1 (5 bases). The specimen was PBMCs or T cells enriched from blood (not recorded which). This sequence originates from a human donor in a cohort exposed to, infected with or recovered from COVID-19 (not recorded which). The donor label of this sample is uncertain. This chain's CDR3 is CASSALQDANTEAFF. The CDR3 DNA reads as TGTGCCAGCAGCGCTCTACAGGACGCGAACACTGAAGCTTTCTTT.